The 8 T cell receptor beta chains below all came from one sample that was sequenced in a study of cytomegalovirus exposure and HLA in healthy donors. This PCR relied on a set of 60 Vbeta primers and 13 Jbeta primers. TCRdb's copy holds only in-frame clones and misses some; the assay was immunoSEQ multiplex PCR. The top ten hold 4.8% of the sample, which has roughly 170,000 clones, 84% seen once. Sequencing was performed on PBMCs. Receptor source: a girl aged 10-17 years in good health and CMV-seropositive.

As regards this clone: Other DNA sequences in this sample translate to the same CDR3. The gene calls are TRBV5-1 and TRBJ1-1; tentatively, D is TRBD1 (5 bases). Trimming stripped 0 bases from V and 1 base from J, with 10 bases between. CDR1 is SGHRS, CDR2 YFSETQ, per germline. The CDR3 totals 15 residues. The CDR3 nucleotides read TGCGCCAGCAGCTTGGTGGGGCAGGGGAACACTGAAGCTTTCTTT. Translation gives CASSLVGQGNTEAFF. The complete variable domain, with remaining parts taken from reference TRBV5-1 and TRBJ1-1, reads KAGVTQTPRYLIKTRGQQVTLSCSPISGHRSVSWYQQTPGQGLQFLFEYFSETQRNKGNFPGRFSGRQFSNSRSEMNVSTLELGDSALYLCASSLVGQGNTEAFFGQGTRLTVV.

This sequence joins TRBV29-1 and TRBJ2-5; perhaps TRBD1 as D (5 bases). Germline values: CDR1 SQVTM, CDR2 ANQGSEA. V lost 2 bases and J lost 0, with 10 bases in between. CDR3 length equals 14 residues. The CDR3 protein is CSVEQGWYQETQYF. As DNA, the CDR3 is TGCAGCGTTGAACAGGGATGGTACCAAGAGACCCAGTACTTC. Combining the CDR3 with reference TRBV29-1 and TRBJ2-5 gives the whole variable domain SAVISQKPSRDICQRGTSLTIQCQVDSQVTMMFWYRQQPGQSLTLIATANQGSEATYESGFVIDKFPISRPNLTFSTLTVSNMSPEDSSIYLCSVEQGWYQETQYFGPGTRLLVL.

This chain connects TRBV6-6 to TRBJ2-7, with TRBD1 matching over 9 bases. The CDR3 runs to 15 residues. The germline V gene encodes CDR1 MNHNY and CDR2 SVGAGI (reference sequence). With V trimmed by 5 bases and J by 1 base, 6 bases remained unmatched. Written as DNA, the CDR3 is TGTGCCAGCAGTCTCGGACAGGGGCCTTCCTACGAGCAGTACTTC. The encoded protein is CASSLGQGPSYEQYF.

The rearrangement uses TRBV9 and TRBJ1-6, with D perhaps matching TRBD1 (6 bases). V was clipped by 0 bases and J by 11 bases, with 21 bases between them. The germline V gene encodes CDR1 SGDLS and CDR2 YYNGEE. This CDR3 region has 17 residues. The CDR3 sequence: CASSVAGGGTGSPPLHF. The DNA for the CDR3 is TGTGCCAGCAGCGTAGCTGGGGGGGGCACCGGGAGCCCACCCCTCCACTTT.

The chain joins TRBV6-1 to TRBJ1-5, with TRBD1 as a possible D gene (5 bases). There are 13 residues in the CDR3. Germline V gene sequence: CDR1 MNHNS, CDR2 SASEGT. V dropped 11 bases and J dropped 7 bases, with 18 bases sitting between them. The CDR3 protein is CACAGRTGQPQHF. CDR3 nucleotide sequence: TGTGCCTGCGCCGGCCGAACAGGACAGCCCCAGCATTTT.

V is TRBV5-1 and J is TRBJ1-1; D gene unclear. Germline CDR1 and CDR2: SGHRS and YFSETQ. Trimming took off 0 bases at V and 4 bases at J, with 10 bases between the two ends. CDR3 length: 14 residues. The CDR3 DNA follows: TGCGCCAGCAGCTTGGGGGAGAGCGGCACTGAAGCTTTCTTT. It yields the protein CASSLGESGTEAFF.

V and J are TRBV7-3 and TRBJ1-2; a possible D gene is TRBD1 (5 bases). CDR3 length equals 13 residues. Germline V gene lookup returns CDR1 SGHTA and CDR2 FQGTGA. The V end lost 3 bases, the J end lost 4 bases, and 9 bases lay between the germline ends. This chain's CDR3 is CASSLYRSYGYTF. The CDR3 bases are TGTGCCAGCAGCTTGTACAGGAGCTATGGCTACACCTTC.

V is TRBV5-1 and J is TRBJ2-2; 7 nucleotides agree with TRBD2. V trimming: 4 bases; J trimming: 3 bases; junction bases outside the gene matches: 9. This CDR3 comprises 16 residues. The germline gives CDR1 SGHRS, CDR2 YFSETQ. The CDR3 DNA is TGCGCCAGCAGCCCCAGATGGGGGGGAGACACCGGGGAGCTGTTTTTT. Translated: CASSPRWGGDTGELFF.